This T cell receptor (beta chain) was captured in a study of blood T cell repertoires in COVID-19. Study details: COVID-19 samples, acute and convalescent, were from the United States, Italy and Spain. T cells, B-cell-depleted T cells, or PBMCs provided the cDNA or gDNA that served as material.

The CDR3 covers 13 residues. In germline, CDR1 is GTSNPN, CDR2 SVGIG (reference sequence). With V trimmed by 3 bases and J by 2 bases, 3 bases remained unmatched. In the study's own analysis: For nucleated cells, counts were estimated from reference gene primer amplification. Assay used: immunoSEQ multiplex PCR; TCRdb lists only in-frame clones, some missing. The D gene and trimming were derived from the DNA, and the V and J assignments and clone size from that table. The data hold around 90,000 clones, with about nine tenths observed a single time. The sequence was obtained from a male donor with acute or convalescent COVID-19. Source material: peripheral blood. The chain couples TRBV30 to TRBJ1-2; 7 bases are shared with TRBD1. The CDR3 DNA follows: TGTGCCTGGAGAGGGGACAGAAACTATGGCTACACCTTC. Translated: CAWRGDRNYGYTF.